This T cell receptor beta chain originates from a study of graft-versus-host responses after intestinal transplantation. General study points: Marrow from the recipient contained GvH clones, some of which had appeared first in ileum or blood.

Repertoires were generated with immunoSEQ multiplex PCR, while TCRdb's copy carries only in-frame clones and drops some. In the table there are about 92,000 clones, over 80% of which are singletons. Points on this clone: Its matching antigen is unknown.

The sample here was unstimulated CD8+ T cells sorted from spleen or lymph node cells, taken before intestinal transplant. The receptor was derived from a human donor who received an intestinal transplant.

Written as DNA, the CDR3 is TGTGCCAGCAGTCAAGAGGCGCAGGGTAGCACAGATACGCAGTATTTT. Translation: CASSQEAQGSTDTQYF. V usage is TRBV7-3 and J usage is TRBJ2-3, with a possible D match to TRBD1 (5 bases). Germline V gene data show CDR1 as SGHTA and CDR2 as FQGTGA. This CDR3 region has 16 residues. V was pared by 6 bases and J by 0 bases, with 16 bases between.